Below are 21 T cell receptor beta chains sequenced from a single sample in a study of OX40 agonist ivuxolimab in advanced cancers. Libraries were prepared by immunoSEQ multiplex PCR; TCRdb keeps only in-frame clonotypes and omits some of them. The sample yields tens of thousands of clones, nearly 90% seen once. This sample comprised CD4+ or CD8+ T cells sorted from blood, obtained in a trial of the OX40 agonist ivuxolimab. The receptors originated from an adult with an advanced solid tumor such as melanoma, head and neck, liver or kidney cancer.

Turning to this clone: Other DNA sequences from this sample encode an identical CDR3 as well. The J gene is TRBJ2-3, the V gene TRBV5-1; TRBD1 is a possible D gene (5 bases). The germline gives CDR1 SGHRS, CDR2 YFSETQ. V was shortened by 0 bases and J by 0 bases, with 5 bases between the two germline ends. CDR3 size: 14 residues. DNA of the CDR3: TGCGCCAGCAGCTTGGGACAGAGCACAGATACGCAGTATTTT. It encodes CASSLGQSTDTQYF.

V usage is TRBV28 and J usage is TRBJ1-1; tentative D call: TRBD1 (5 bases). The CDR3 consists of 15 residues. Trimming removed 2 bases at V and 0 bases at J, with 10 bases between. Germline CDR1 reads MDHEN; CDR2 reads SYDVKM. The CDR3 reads CASSLAGLLNTEAFF. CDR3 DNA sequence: TGTGCCAGCAGTTTAGCAGGGCTATTGAACACTGAAGCTTTCTTT.

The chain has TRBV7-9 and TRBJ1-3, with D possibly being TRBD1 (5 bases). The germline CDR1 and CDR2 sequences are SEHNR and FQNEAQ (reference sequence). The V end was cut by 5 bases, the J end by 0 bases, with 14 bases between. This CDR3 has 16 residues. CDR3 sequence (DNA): TGTGCCAGCAGCAAAGACAGCATAACCTCTGGAAACACCATATATTTT. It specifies CASSKDSITSGNTIYF. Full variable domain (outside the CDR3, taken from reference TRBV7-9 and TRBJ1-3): DTGVSQNPRHKITKRGQNVTFRCDPISEHNRLYWYRQTLGQGPEFLTYFQNEAQLEKSRLLSDRFSAERPKGSFSTLEIQRTEQGDSAMYLCASSKDSITSGNTIYFGEGSWLTVV.

The CDR3 DNA reads as TGTGCCAGCAGCTTGGAAGGGGAGCAGTACTTC. It translates to CASSLEGEQYF. This rearrangement joins TRBV5-5 to TRBJ2-7; D remains ambiguous. V was shortened by 0 bases and J by 7 bases, with 5 bases between the two germline ends. Germline V gene lookup returns CDR1 SGHKS and CDR2 YYEKEE (reference sequence). The CDR3 covers 11 residues. The full variable domain, rest sourced from reference TRBV5-5 and TRBJ2-7, is DAGVTQSPTHLIKTRGQQVTLRCSPISGHKSVSWYQQVLGQGPQFIFQYYEKEERGRGNFPDRFSARQFPNYSSELNVNALLLGDSALYLCASSLEGEQYFGPGTRLTVT.

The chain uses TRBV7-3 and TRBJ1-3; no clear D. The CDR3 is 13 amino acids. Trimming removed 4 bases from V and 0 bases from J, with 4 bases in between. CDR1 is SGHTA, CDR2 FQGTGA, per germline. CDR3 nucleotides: TGTGCCAGCAGCTCCGACTCTGGAAACACCATATATTTT. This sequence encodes CASSSDSGNTIYF.

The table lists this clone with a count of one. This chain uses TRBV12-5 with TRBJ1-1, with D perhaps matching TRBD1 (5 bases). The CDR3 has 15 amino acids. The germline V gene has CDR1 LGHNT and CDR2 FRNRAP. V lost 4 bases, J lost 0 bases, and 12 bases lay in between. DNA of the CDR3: TGTGCTAGTGGTTCCGGGCAGGGACTGAACACTGAAGCTTTCTTT. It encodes CASGSGQGLNTEAFF.

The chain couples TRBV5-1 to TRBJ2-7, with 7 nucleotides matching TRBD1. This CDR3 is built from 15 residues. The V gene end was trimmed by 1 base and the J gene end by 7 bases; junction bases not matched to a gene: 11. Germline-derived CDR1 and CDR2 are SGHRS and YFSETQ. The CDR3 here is CASSLLPGQSSEQYF. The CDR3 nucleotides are TGCGCCAGCAGCTTGTTACCGGGACAGTCGTCAGAGCAGTACTTC.

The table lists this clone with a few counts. The CDR3 protein is CASSGTAHGELFF. The CDR3 DNA sequence: TGTGCCAGCAGCGGGACGGCGCACGGGGAGCTGTTTTTT. The chain employs TRBV9 and TRBJ2-2; unclear D gene. CDR1 is SGDLS and CDR2 is YYNGEE in the germline V gene. The V and J ends lost 3 bases and 7 bases respectively, with 10 bases between them. The CDR3 runs 13 residues.

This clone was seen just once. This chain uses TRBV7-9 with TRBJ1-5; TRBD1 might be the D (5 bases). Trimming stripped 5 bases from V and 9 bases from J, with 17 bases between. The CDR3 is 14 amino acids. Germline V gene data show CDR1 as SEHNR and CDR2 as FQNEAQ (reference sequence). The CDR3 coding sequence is TGTGCCAGCAGCGCCGGGGACGCCCCGCGGCCCCAGCATTTT. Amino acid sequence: CASSAGDAPRPQHF.

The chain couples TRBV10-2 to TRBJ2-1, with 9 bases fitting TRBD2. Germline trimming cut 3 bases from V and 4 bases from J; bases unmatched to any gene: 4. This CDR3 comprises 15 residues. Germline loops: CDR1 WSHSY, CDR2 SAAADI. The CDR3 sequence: CASSDQAGGYNEQFF. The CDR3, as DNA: TGCGCCAGCAGTGATCAAGCGGGAGGATACAATGAGCAGTTCTTC.

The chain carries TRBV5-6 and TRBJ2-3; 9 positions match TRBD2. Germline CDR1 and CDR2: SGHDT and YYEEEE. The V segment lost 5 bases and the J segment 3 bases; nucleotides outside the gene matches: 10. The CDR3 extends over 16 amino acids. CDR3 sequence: CASRSSSGGRTDTQYF. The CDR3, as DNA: TGTGCCAGCAGAAGTTCCAGCGGGGGGCGTACAGATACGCAGTATTTT.

The CDR3 bases are TGCAGTGCTAGAGATCCTGACGAGCAGTACTTC. It specifies CSARDPDEQYF. V gene TRBV20-1 combines with J gene TRBJ2-7; D gene ambiguous. There are 11 residues in the CDR3. Germline V lookup: CDR1 DFQATT, CDR2 SNEGSKA (reference sequence). The V end lost 0 bases, the J end lost 5 bases, and 5 bases lay between the germline ends.

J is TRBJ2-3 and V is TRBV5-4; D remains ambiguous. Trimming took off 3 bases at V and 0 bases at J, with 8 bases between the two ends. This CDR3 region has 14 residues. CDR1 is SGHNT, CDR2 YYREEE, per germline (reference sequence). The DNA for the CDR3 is TGTGCCAGCAGCTGGGCCATTAGCACAGATACGCAGTATTTT. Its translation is CASSWAISTDTQYF.

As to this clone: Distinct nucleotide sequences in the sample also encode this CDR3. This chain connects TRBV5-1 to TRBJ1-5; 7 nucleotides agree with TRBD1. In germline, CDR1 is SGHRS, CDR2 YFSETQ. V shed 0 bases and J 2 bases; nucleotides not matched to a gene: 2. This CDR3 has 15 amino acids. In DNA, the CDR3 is TGCGCCAGCAGCTTGGGCACAGGGGGCAATCAGCCCCAGCATTTT. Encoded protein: CASSLGTGGNQPQHF. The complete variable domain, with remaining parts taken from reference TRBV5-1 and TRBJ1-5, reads KAGVTQTPRYLIKTRGQQVTLSCSPISGHRSVSWYQQTPGQGLQFLFEYFSETQRNKGNFPGRFSGRQFSNSRSEMNVSTLELGDSALYLCASSLGTGGNQPQHFGDGTRLSIL.

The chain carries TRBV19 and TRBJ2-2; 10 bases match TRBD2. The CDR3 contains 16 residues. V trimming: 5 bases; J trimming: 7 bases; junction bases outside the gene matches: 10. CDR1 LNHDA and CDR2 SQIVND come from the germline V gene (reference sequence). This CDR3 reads CASSSGTSVDDGELFF. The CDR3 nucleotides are TGTGCCAGTAGTTCAGGGACTAGCGTCGATGACGGGGAGCTGTTTTTT. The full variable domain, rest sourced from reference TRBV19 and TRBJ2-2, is DGGITQSPKYLFRKEGQNVTLSCEQNLNHDAMYWYRQDPGQGLRLIYYSQIVNDFQKGDIAEGYSVSREKKESFPLTVTSAQKNPTAFYLCASSSGTSVDDGELFFGEGSRLTVL.

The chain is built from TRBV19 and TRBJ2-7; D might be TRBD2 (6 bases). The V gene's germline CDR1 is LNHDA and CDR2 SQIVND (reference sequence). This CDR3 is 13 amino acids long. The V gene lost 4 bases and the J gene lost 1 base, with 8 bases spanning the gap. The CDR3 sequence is CASSRGTSYEQYF. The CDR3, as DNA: TGTGCCAGTAGTAGAGGGACTTCCTACGAGCAGTACTTC. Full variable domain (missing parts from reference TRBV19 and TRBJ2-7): DGGITQSPKYLFRKEGQNVTLSCEQNLNHDAMYWYRQDPGQGLRLIYYSQIVNDFQKGDIAEGYSVSREKKESFPLTVTSAQKNPTAFYLCASSRGTSYEQYFGPGTRLTVT.

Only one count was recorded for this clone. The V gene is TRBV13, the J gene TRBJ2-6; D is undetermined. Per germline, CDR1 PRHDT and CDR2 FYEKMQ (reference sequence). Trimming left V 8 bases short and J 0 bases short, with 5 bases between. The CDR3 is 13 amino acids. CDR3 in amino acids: CASESSGANVLTF. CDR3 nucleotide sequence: TGTGCCAGCGAAAGCTCTGGGGCCAACGTCCTGACTTTC.

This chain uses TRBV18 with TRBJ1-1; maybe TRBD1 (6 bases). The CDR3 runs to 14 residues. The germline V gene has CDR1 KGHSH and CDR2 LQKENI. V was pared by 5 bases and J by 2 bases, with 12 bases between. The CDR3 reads CASSKDRTNTEAFF. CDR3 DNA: TGTGCCAGCTCAAAGGACAGAACTAACACTGAAGCTTTCTTT.

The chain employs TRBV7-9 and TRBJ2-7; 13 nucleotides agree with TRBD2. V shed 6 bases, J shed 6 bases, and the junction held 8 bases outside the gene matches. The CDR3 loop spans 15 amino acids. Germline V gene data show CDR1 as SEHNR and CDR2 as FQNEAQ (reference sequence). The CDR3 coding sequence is TGTGCCAGCAGTCGAGCCGGACTAGCGGGAGTCGAGCAGTACTTC. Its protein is CASSRAGLAGVEQYF.

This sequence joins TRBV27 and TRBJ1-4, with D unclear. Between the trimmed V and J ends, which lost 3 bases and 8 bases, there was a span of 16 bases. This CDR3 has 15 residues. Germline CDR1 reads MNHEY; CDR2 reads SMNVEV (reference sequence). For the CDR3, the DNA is TGTGCCAGCAGTTTGTCTATAATTGATCGAGAAAAACTGTTTTTT. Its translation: CASSLSIIDREKLFF. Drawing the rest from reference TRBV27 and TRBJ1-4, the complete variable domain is EAQVTQNPRYLITVTGKKLTVTCSQNMNHEYMSWYRQDPGLGLRQIYYSMNVEVTDKGDVPEGYKVSRKEKRNFPLILESPSPNQTSLYFCASSLSIIDREKLFFGSGTQLSVL.

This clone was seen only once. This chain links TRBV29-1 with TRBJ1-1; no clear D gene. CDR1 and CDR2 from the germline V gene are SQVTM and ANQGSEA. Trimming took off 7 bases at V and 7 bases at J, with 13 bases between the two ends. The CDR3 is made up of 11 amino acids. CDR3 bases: TGCAGCGCCGGCAGTGAGGATGAAGCTTTCTTT. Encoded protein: CSAGSEDEAFF.